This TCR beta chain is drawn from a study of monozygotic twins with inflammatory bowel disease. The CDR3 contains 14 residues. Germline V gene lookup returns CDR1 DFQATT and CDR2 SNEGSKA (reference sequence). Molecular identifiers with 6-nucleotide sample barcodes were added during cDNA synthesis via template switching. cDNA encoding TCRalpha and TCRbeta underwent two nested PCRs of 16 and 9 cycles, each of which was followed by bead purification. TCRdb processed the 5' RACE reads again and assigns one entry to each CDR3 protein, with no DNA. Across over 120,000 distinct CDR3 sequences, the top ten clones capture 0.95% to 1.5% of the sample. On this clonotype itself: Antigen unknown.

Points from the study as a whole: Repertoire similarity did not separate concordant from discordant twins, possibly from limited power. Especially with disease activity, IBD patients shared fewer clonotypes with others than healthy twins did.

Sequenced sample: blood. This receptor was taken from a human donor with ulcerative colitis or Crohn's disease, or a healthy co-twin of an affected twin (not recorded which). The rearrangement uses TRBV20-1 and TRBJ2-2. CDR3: CSARGQLNTGELFF.